This T cell receptor (beta chain) was sequenced during a study of shared clonotypes between healthy human individuals. V lost 7 bases and J lost 0; bases outside the gene matches: 5. Germline CDR1 and CDR2: MDHEN and SYDVKM. CDR3 size: 16 residues. Profiled with immunoSEQ multiplex PCR; TCRdb holds only in-frame clones, not every one. The sample has approximately 2.4 million clones, about 94% seen once; the top ten hold roughly 0.13%. The sequenced sample consisted of naive CD4+ T cells sorted from blood. The sample's subset: CD45RA+ positively selected. The chain joins TRBV28 to TRBJ1-5, with TRBD1 matching over 11 bases. This TCR was sampled from a young man in good health. The CDR3 DNA reads as TGTGCCAGCATACGGGACAGGGGGTATAGCAATCAGCCCCAGCATTTT. Protein sequence: CASIRDRGYSNQPQHF.